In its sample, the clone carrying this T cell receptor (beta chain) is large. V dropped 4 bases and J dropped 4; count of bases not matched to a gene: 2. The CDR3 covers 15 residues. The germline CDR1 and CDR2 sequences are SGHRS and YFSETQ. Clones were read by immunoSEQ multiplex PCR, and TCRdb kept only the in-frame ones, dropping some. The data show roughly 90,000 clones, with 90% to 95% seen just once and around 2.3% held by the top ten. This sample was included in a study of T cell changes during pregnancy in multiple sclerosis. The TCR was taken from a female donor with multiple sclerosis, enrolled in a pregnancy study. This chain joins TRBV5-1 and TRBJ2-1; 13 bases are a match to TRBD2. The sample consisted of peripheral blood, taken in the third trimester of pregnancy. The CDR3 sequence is CASSVGLAGYNEQFF. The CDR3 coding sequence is TGCGCCAGCAGCGTGGGACTAGCGGGATACAATGAGCAGTTCTTC.